The clone carrying this T cell receptor beta chain was seen only a few times. Its antigen is not identified. Profiled with immunoSEQ multiplex PCR; TCRdb holds only in-frame clones, not every one. The table shows 11,000 to 15,000 clones, with 65% to 90% occurring only once. The data originate from a study of tumor-infiltrating lymphocytes in localized non-small cell lung cancer. At the level of the study: Patients included smokers and never-smokers with various histologies, some sampled after neoadjuvant chemotherapy.

Findings and limits, study-wide: Tumor T-cell fraction from TCR sequencing was not associated with recurrence-free survival (p = 0.61). Different pieces of the same tissue were used for each assay.

Germline trimming cut 0 bases from V and 8 bases from J; bases unmatched to any gene: 5. The V gene's germline CDR1 is SGHRS and CDR2 YFSETQ. This CDR3 comprises 15 residues. V and J are TRBV5-1 and TRBJ1-4; TRBD1 matches at 9 bases. The receptor comes from a human donor with non-small cell lung cancer. Sample: lung tumor tissue. In nucleotides, the CDR3 is TGCGCCAGCAGCTTGGGGGGACAGGGTAACGAAAAACTGTTTTTT. This gives the protein CASSLGGQGNEKLFF.